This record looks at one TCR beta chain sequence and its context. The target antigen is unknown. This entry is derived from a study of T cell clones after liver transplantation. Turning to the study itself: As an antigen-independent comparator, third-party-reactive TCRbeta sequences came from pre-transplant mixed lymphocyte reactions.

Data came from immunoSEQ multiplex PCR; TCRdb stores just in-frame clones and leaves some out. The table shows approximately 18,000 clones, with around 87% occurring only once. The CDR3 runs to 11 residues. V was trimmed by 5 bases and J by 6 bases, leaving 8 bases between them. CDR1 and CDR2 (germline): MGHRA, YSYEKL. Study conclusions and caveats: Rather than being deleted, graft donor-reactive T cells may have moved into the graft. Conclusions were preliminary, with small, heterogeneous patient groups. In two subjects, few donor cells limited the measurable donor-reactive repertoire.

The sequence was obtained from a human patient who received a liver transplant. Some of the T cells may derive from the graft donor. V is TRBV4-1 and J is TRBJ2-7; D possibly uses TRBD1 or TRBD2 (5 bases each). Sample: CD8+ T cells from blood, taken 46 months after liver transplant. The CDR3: CASSAGGEQYF. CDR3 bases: TGCGCCAGCAGCGCTGGGGGCGAGCAGTACTTC.